The present entry profiles one T cell receptor (beta chain) with its context. Its antigen is not known. Nominally healthy donors provided the samples, though records likely missed some immune exposures. The entry originates in a study of cytomegalovirus exposure and HLA in healthy donors. On the study more broadly: T cells numbering around 200 million yielded around 120 million unique TCR beta sequences in an earlier analysis. Of roughly 400 genotyped donors, 75% to 90% grouped in the Caucasian-associated ancestry cluster. General study results and limits: Sequencing depth roughly uniform across donors was assumed in presence/absence analyses.

PCR employed 60 Vbeta and 13 Jbeta primers. This table comes from immunoSEQ multiplex PCR, and its TCRdb copy is limited to in-frame clones, with some not included. The top ten hold 4.5% to 5.5% of the sample, which has fewer than 250,000 clones, 70% to 75% seen once. The sequence derives from a man aged 25 to 45 in good health and CMV-seropositive. Sequenced material: PBMCs.

CDR3 loop: CASSPWDYRAGELFF. In DNA, the CDR3 is TGTGCCAGCAGCCCTTGGGACTACCGCGCCGGGGAGCTGTTTTTT. V gene TRBV9 combines with J gene TRBJ2-2, with 7 bases fitting TRBD2. The germline V gene encodes CDR1 SGDLS and CDR2 YYNGEE. The CDR3 sequence is 15 residues long. Trimming removed 4 bases from V and 6 bases from J; junction bases left unmatched: 9.